This T cell receptor (beta chain) was retrieved from a study of cytomegalovirus exposure and HLA in healthy donors. Both 60 Vbeta primers and 13 Jbeta primers went into the PCR. Profiling relied on immunoSEQ multiplex PCR, and the TCRdb table lists in-frame clones only, not all of them. The table lists 55,000 to 80,000 clones, roughly four fifths of them singletons, with roughly 7.4% in the top ten. The J segment lost 7 bases and the V segment lost 5 bases, leaving 0 bases of the junction unmatched. The CDR3 totals 13 residues. Germline loops: CDR1 MDHEN, CDR2 SYDVKM. This receptor was identified in a woman aged 25 to 39 in good health and CMV-seropositive. This chain uses TRBV28 with TRBJ2-1; the match to TRBD2 covers 12 bases. Sequenced sample: PBMCs. CDR3 in DNA: TGTGCCAGCAGTCTAGCGGGAGGGAATGAGCAGTTCTTC. Protein: CASSLAGGNEQFF.